These T cell receptor beta chains were read from a single sample in a study of blood T cells in healthy people across ages. One entry per CDR3 protein results from TCRdb running MiXCR on the 5' RACE reads. The sample lists about 1.4 million distinct CDR3 sequences, 59% occurring once. Sequencing was done on a sample of blood. All receptors come from a man younger than 30 in good health. The conserved cysteine and the conserved F or W are not part of the CDR3 here.

>TRBV4-1|TRBJ2-7
ASSHDAAGMTYEQY
>TRBV21-1|TRBJ2-7
ARGILAGGRKFYEQY
>TRBV10-3|TRBJ1-6
AISARPLGTGGNSPLH
>TRBV20-1|TRBJ2-1
SASATSGGNEQF
>TRBV6-6|TRBJ2-5
ASSPNEALSQETQY
>TRBV20-1|TRBJ2-5
SARSPEGYQETQY
>TRBV4-3|TRBJ2-3
ASSQERITDTQY
>TRBV20-1|TRBJ1-2
SVKVSHGYT
>TRBV2|TRBJ2-5
AILSPAGGPQETQY
>TRBV11-2|TRBJ2-1
ASSLDGLVFDEQF
>TRBV19|TRBJ2-7
ASSILAGTAYEQY
>TRBV5-6|TRBJ2-1
ASSRGLINEQF
>TRBV29-1|TRBJ2-7
SVEVKGTFLSYEQY
>TRBV5-1|TRBJ2-1
ASSPIAGGQYNEQF
>TRBV2|TRBJ1-1
ASMAGKAF
>TRBV18|TRBJ1-5
ASSRDYNRNQPQH
>TRBV10-3|TRBJ2-1
AIRAGSYNEQF
>TRBV6-5|.
ASSSPRRDLSPYEQY
>TRBV18|TRBJ1-3
ASSRSPFCSGNTIY
>TRBV6-6|TRBJ2-7
ASSYQMGALSDEQY
>TRBV9|TRBJ2-5
ASSSSITSRETQY
>TRBV12-5|TRBJ2-5
ASGPGTDQETQY
>TRBV20-1|TRBJ2-3
SARIAGGSSTDTQY
>TRBV29-1|TRBJ1-2
SVGNPLSGYT
>TRBV30|TRBJ1-1
AWISGLLNTEAF
>TRBV6-5|TRBJ1-2
ASGTRGGYT
>TRBV4-2|TRBJ2-2
ASSLPTGVRTGELF